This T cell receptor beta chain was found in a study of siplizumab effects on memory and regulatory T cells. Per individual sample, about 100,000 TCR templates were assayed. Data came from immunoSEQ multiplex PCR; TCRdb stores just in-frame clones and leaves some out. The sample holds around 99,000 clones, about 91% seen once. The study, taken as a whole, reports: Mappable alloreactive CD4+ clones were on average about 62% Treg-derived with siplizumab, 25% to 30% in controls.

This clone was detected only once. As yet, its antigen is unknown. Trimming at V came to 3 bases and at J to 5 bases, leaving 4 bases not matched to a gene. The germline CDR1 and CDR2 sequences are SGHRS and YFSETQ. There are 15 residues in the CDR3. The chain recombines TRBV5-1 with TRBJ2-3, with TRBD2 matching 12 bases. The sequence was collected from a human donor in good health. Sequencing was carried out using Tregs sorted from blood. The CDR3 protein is CASSSTSGSGDTQYF. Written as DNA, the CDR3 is TGCGCCAGCAGCTCGACTAGCGGGAGTGGAGATACGCAGTATTTT.